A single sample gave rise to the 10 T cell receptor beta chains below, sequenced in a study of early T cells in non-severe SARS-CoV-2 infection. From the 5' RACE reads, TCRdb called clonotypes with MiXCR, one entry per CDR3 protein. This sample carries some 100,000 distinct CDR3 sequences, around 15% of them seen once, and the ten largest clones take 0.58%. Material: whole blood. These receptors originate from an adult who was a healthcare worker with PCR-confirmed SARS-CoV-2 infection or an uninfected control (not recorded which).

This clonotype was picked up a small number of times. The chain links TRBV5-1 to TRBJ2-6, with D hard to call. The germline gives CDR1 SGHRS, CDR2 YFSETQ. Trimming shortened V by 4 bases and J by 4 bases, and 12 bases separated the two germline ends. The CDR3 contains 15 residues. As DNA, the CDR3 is TGCGCCAGCAGCCCCAGCGCAGCCGGGGCCAACGTCCTGACTTTC. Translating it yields CASSPSAAGANVLTF.

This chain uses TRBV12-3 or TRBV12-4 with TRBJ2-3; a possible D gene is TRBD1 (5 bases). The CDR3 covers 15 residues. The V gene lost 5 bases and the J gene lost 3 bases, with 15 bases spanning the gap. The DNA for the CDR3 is TGTGCCAGCAGTCCGCAGGGTGTTTCAACAGATACGCAGTATTTT. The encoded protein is CASSPQGVSTDTQYF.

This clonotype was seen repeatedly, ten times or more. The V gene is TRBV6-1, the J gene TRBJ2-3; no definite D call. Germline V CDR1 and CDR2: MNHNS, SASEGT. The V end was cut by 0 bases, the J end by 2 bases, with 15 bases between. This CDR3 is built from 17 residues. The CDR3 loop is CASSEAPAGEFTDTQYF. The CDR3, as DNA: TGTGCCAGCAGTGAAGCGCCGGCTGGCGAATTCACAGATACGCAGTATTTT.

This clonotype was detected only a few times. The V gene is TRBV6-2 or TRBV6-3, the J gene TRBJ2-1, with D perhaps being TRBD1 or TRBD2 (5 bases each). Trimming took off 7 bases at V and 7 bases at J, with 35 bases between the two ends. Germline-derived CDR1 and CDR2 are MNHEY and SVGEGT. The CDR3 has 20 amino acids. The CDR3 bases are TGTGCCAGCAAAAAAAGGACACCGGGGTGGAGCCGTCAAAGATCGAATGAGCAGTTCTTC. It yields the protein CASKKRTPGWSRQRSNEQFF.

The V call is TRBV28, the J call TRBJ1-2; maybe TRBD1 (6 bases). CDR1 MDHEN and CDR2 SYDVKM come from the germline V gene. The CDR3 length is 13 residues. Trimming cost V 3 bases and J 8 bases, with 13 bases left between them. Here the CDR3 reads CASSFSGARGYTF. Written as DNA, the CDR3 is TGTGCCAGCAGTTTTTCAGGGGCGCGGGGCTACACCTTC.

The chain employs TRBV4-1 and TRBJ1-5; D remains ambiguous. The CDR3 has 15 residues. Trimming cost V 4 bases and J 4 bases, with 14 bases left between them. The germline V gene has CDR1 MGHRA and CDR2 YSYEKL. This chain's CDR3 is CASSRDTDGNQPQHF. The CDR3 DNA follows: TGCGCCAGCAGCCGGGATACCGACGGAAATCAGCCCCAGCATTTT.

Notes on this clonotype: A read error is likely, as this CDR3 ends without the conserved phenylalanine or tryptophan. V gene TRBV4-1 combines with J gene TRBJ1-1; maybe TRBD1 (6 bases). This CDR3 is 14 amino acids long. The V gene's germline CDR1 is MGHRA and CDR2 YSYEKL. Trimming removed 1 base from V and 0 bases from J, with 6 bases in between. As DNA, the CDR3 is TGCGCCAGCAGCCAAGGGACAGTGAACACTGAAGCTTTCTCT. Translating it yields CASSQGTVNTEAFS.

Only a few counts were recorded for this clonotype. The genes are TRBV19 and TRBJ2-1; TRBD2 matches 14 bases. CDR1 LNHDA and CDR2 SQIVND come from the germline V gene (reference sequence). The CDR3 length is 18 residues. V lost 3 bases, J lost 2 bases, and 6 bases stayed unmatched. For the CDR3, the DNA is TGTGCCAGTAGTATTTATCAGGGACTAGCGGGGGCCTACAATGAGCAGTTCTTC. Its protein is CASSIYQGLAGAYNEQFF.

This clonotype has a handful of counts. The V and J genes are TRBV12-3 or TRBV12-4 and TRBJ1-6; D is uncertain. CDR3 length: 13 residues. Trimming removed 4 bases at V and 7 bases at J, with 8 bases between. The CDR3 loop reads CASSYGANSPLHF. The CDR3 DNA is TGTGCCAGCAGTTATGGAGCCAATTCACCCCTCCACTTT.

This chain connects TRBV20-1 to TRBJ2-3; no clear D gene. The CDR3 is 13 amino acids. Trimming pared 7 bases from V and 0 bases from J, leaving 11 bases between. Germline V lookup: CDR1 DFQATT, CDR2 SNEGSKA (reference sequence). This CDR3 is CSGLFRSTDTQYF. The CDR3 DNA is TGCAGTGGACTTTTTCGCAGCACAGATACGCAGTATTTT.